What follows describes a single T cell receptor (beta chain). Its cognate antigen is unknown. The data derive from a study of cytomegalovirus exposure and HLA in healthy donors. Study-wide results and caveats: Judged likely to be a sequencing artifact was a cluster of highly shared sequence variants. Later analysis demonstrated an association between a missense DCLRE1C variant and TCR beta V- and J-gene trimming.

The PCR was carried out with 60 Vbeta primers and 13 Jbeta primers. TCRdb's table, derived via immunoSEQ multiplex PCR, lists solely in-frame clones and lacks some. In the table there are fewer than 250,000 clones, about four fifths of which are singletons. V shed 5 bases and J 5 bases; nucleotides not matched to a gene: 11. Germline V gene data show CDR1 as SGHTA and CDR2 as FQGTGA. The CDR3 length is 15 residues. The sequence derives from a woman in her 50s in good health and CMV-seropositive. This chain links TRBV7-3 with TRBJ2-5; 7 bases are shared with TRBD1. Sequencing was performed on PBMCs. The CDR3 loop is CASSPGQAVGETQYF. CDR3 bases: TGTGCCAGCAGCCCAGGACAGGCAGTGGGGGAGACCCAGTACTTC.